This record concerns one T cell receptor beta chain sequence. This record belongs to a study of blood T cells in healthy people across ages. The V segment lost 7 bases and the J segment 0 bases; nucleotides outside the gene matches: 5. The CDR3 length is 14 residues. Germline V CDR1 and CDR2: SGHDT, YYEEEE. Isolation per sample recovered at least 6 million PBMCs. It was with a sample-barcoded 5' primer and a J-beta primer mix that a second PCR of about 6 to 12 cycles was run. A tag from a template-switch adaptor with 12 random nucleotides marked each cDNA molecule. TCRdb reanalysed the 5' RACE reads using MiXCR and keeps one entry per CDR3 protein. The sample carries 1.8 million or so distinct CDR3 sequences, 30% to 40% recorded once.

Input material: blood. The chain employs TRBV5-6 and TRBJ1-1; TRBD1 aligns across 8 bases. This clonotype originated in a human donor in good health. As DNA, the CDR3 is TGTGCCAGCCACAGGGGGACGGTGAACACTGAAGCTTTCTTT. Its translation is CASHRGTVNTEAFF.